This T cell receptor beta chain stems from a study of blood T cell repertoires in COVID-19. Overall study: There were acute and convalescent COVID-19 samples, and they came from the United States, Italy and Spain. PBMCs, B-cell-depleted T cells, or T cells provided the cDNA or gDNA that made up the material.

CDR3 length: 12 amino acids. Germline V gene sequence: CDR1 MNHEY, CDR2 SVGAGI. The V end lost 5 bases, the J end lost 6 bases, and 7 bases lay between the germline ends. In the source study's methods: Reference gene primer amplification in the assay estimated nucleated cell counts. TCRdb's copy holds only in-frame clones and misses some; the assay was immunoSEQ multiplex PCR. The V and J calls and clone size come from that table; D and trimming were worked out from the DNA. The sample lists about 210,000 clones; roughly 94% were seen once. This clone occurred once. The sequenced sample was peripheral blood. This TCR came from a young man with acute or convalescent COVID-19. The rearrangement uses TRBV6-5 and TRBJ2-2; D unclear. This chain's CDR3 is CASSPLSGELFF. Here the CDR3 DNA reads TGTGCCAGCAGTCCCCTCTCCGGGGAGCTGTTTTTT.